The 19 T cell receptor beta chains given below trace back to one sample, sequenced in a study of blood T cell repertoires in COVID-19. The repertoire was sequenced with immunoSEQ multiplex PCR; TCRdb's copy has only in-frame clones and lacks some. Of 100,000 to 150,000 clones listed, around 86% were seen once; the top ten hold roughly 5.4%. Sequencing input: peripheral blood. These receptors originate from a human donor in a cohort sampled during active COVID-19.

The chain combines TRBV4-2 with TRBJ2-3; 9 nucleotides align to TRBD2. Germline V lookup: CDR1 LGHNA, CDR2 YNFKEQ. The CDR3 spans 16 residues. The ends lost 0 bases at V and 4 bases at J; junction bases unmatched: 5. The CDR3 protein is CASSQEGASGADTQYF. CDR3 sequence (DNA): TGTGCCAGCAGCCAAGAGGGGGCTAGCGGGGCAGATACGCAGTATTTT.

In nucleotides, the CDR3 is TGTGCCAGCAGTTATAAGCGAACTGAAGCTTTCTTT. Amino acid sequence: CASSYKRTEAFF. The V and J genes are TRBV6-2 or TRBV6-3 and TRBJ1-1; D ambiguous. The CDR3 consists of 12 residues. Trimming took off 3 bases at V and 5 bases at J, with 7 bases between the two ends. Germline CDR1 and CDR2: MNHEY and SVGEGT.

The chain links TRBV5-1 to TRBJ2-2, with TRBD1 identical over 11 bases. The CDR3 spans 15 residues. Germline values: CDR1 SGHRS, CDR2 YFSETQ. V trimming: 4 bases; J trimming: 4 bases; junction bases outside the gene matches: 3. In DNA form, the CDR3 reads TGCGCCAGCAGCAGGGGGACAGGGGGCACCGGGGAGCTGTTTTTT. Translated, it gives CASSRGTGGTGELFF.

The chain employs TRBV29-1 and TRBJ2-5; no definite D call. Looked up from germline, CDR1 is SQVTM and CDR2 is ANQGSEA. V was clipped by 4 bases and J by 10 bases, with 13 bases between them. The CDR3 consists of 11 residues. CDR3 sequence (DNA): TGCAGCGTTGTTCGAGGAGATAACCAGTACTTC. Its translation is CSVVRGDNQYF.

The chain couples TRBV6-6 to TRBJ1-3; D ambiguous. The CDR3 consists of 16 residues. With 2 bases removed from V and 2 bases from J, the gap between germline ends came to 13 bases. The germline gives CDR1 MNHNY, CDR2 SVGAGI (reference sequence). The CDR3 DNA reads as TGTGCCAGCAGTTACGGTTGGTCGAGAACTGGAAACACCATATATTTT. It encodes CASSYGWSRTGNTIYF.

This clone was seen a handful of times. V and J are TRBV5-4 and TRBJ1-2; TRBD1 matches 9 bases. From germline, CDR1 is SGHNT and CDR2 YYREEE (reference sequence). V lost 2 bases and J lost 8; bases outside the gene matches: 7. This CDR3 contains 14 residues. The CDR3 nucleotides read TGTGCCAGCAGCTTACTTACAGGGGGCGGCGGCTACACCTTC. This encodes CASSLLTGGGGYTF.

The sample holds one count of this clone. The chain is built from TRBV29-1 and TRBJ2-7; a weak D match, TRBD2 (5 bases). Germline CDR1 reads SQVTM; CDR2 reads ANQGSEA. The V and J ends lost 7 bases and 5 bases respectively, with 18 bases between them. This CDR3 comprises 13 residues. The CDR3, as DNA: TGCAGCGGAGGAGGTCGTTCCCCGGACGAGCAGTACTTC. Amino acids: CSGGGRSPDEQYF.

This chain links TRBV7-2 with TRBJ1-2; 7 nucleotides line up with TRBD1. The CDR3 is 14 amino acids. Germline V gene data show CDR1 as SGHTA and CDR2 as FQGNSA. After removal of 4 bases from V and 4 bases from J, the junction contained 6 bases not matched to a gene. CDR3 sequence: CASSSQGGSYGYTF. For the CDR3, the DNA is TGTGCCAGCAGCTCTCAGGGGGGCAGCTATGGCTACACCTTC.

This clone was picked up a small number of times. The chain recombines TRBV4-1 with TRBJ2-5; possible D gene TRBD1, 6 bases. V was trimmed by 0 bases and J by 5 bases, leaving 13 bases between them. Per germline, CDR1 MGHRA and CDR2 YSYEKL. This CDR3 comprises 15 residues. The CDR3 sequence: CASSQEGRGSETQYF. The CDR3 DNA reads TGCGCCAGCAGCCAAGAAGGCAGGGGCTCGGAGACCCAGTACTTC.

CDR3 region: CASSPKTGGIYEQYF. CDR3 DNA sequence: TGCGCCAGCAGCCCTAAGACAGGGGGCATATACGAGCAGTACTTC. The rearrangement uses TRBV4-3 and TRBJ2-7; TRBD1 agrees at 10 bases. CDR3 length: 15 residues. V lost 4 bases and J lost 4; bases outside the gene matches: 7. Germline assignment: CDR1 LGHNA and CDR2 YSLEER.

This chain links TRBV28 with TRBJ1-2; possibly TRBD1 for D (5 bases). This CDR3 contains 14 residues. The germline V gene encodes CDR1 MDHEN and CDR2 SYDVKM. Trimming took off 7 bases at V and 2 bases at J, with 14 bases between the two ends. The CDR3 sequence is CASNLGARNYGYTF. In DNA form, the CDR3 reads TGTGCCAGCAATCTAGGGGCGAGAAACTATGGCTACACCTTC.

The chain joins TRBV11-2 to TRBJ2-7; D gene uncertain. The CDR3 length is 12 residues. Germline values: CDR1 SGHAT, CDR2 FQNNGV. V lost 6 bases to trimming and J lost 7 bases, with 13 bases between them. The CDR3 is CASRPVLVEQYF. DNA for the CDR3: TGTGCCAGCAGGCCAGTCCTGGTGGAGCAGTACTTC.

The J gene is TRBJ2-3, the V gene TRBV2; 8 bases line up with TRBD2. The V segment lost 5 bases and the J segment 4 bases; nucleotides outside the gene matches: 8. Germline assignment: CDR1 SNHLY and CDR2 FYNNEI. The CDR3 length is 15 residues. CDR3 in amino acids: CASSYLGLVSDTQYF. The CDR3 DNA is TGTGCCAGCAGTTATTTGGGACTAGTTTCAGATACGCAGTATTTT.

The chain is built from TRBV19 and TRBJ2-7; possible D gene TRBD1, 6 bases. Germline CDR1 and CDR2: LNHDA and SQIVND (reference sequence). Trimming cost V 4 bases and J 5 bases, with 12 bases left between them. The CDR3 contains 13 residues. CDR3 residues: CASSNRVVDEQYF. Here the CDR3 DNA reads TGTGCCAGTAGTAACAGGGTTGTTGACGAGCAGTACTTC.

This chain uses TRBV19 with TRBJ1-6; D not resolved. CDR3 length equals 16 residues. The V gene lost 3 bases and the J gene lost 0 bases, with 9 bases spanning the gap. The germline V gene encodes CDR1 LNHDA and CDR2 SQIVND (reference sequence). This chain's CDR3 is CASSMMRSSYNSPLHF. CDR3 bases: TGTGCCAGTAGTATGATGCGAAGCTCCTATAATTCACCCCTCCACTTT.

V gene TRBV6-2 or TRBV6-3 combines with J gene TRBJ2-5, with D uncertain. V was pared by 5 bases and J by 5 bases, with 21 bases between. CDR1 MNHEY and CDR2 SVGEGT come from the germline V gene. The CDR3 sequence is 16 residues long. The CDR3 DNA is TGTGCCAGCAGTGACGTCGAGAGGTTCGATCTGGAGACCCAGTACTTC. Translated, it gives CASSDVERFDLETQYF.

The V gene is TRBV4-1, the J gene TRBJ1-1, with 7 bases that match TRBD1. The trim removed 4 bases at V and 1 base at J, leaving 3 bases unmatched. Per germline, CDR1 MGHRA and CDR2 YSYEKL. The CDR3 loop spans 14 amino acids. CDR3 in DNA: TGCGCCAGCAGCCGCAGGGGGGAGAACACTGAAGCTTTCTTT. Translating gives CASSRRGENTEAFF.

The chain combines TRBV19 with TRBJ2-2, with 14 nucleotides matching TRBD2. CDR1 is LNHDA, CDR2 SQIVND, per germline (reference sequence). Unmatched junction bases numbered 4, after V lost 8 bases and J lost 5 bases. The CDR3 has 15 amino acids. The chain's CDR3 is CASGTSGSLTGELFF. The CDR3 DNA sequence: TGTGCCAGTGGGACTAGCGGGAGTTTGACCGGGGAGCTGTTTTTT.

The V gene is TRBV28, the J gene TRBJ2-6, with 8 positions matching TRBD1. The CDR3 sequence is 15 residues long. Germline-derived CDR1 and CDR2 are MDHEN and SYDVKM. With V trimmed by 5 bases and J by 0 bases, 0 bases remained unmatched. The CDR3 DNA sequence: TGTGCCAGCAGTACAGGGGGCTCTGGGGCCAACGTCCTGACTTTC. It translates to CASSTGGSGANVLTF.